These T cell receptor beta chains were read from a single sample in a study of memory CD4+ T cells and cytomegalovirus serostatus. The data were produced by immunoSEQ multiplex PCR, yet TCRdb's version contains in-frame clones alone and is incomplete. The table shows tens of thousands of clones, with 80% to 85% occurring only once. The sequenced sample was memory CD4+ T cells from blood. All receptors derive from an adult in good health and CMV-seronegative. The CDR3 runs from the conserved cysteine through the conserved F or W. Fields, in order: D gene, J gene, clone size, V gene, CDR3 DNA, CDR3 protein. D genes are given only for firm matches. Only some rows state a clone size, as once, few, many or a class for expanded clones.

TRBD1,TRBJ2-1,-,TRBV30,TGTGCCTGGAGTCGTGGACAGGGGTCCTACAATGAGCAGTTCTTC,CAWSRGQGSYNEQFF
TRBD1,TRBJ2-7,-,TRBV10-1,TGCGCCAGGGGACAGTCTTCCTACGAGCAGTACTTC,CARGQSSYEQYF
-,TRBJ1-2,-,TRBV27,TGTGCCAGCAGTTTAAACAGGATGAACTATGGCTACACCTTC,CASSLNRMNYGYTF
-,TRBJ1-5,-,TRBV28,TGTGCCAGCAAAGGCGGAAATAGCAATCAGCCCCAGCATTTT,CASKGGNSNQPQHF
-,TRBJ1-1,-,TRBV7-6,TGTGCCAGCACGGTCGCGGGGGGCACTGAAGCTTTCTTT,CASTVAGGTEAFF
-,TRBJ1-2,-,TRBV19,TGTGCCAGTACCCCCAGACAGGCTAATGGCTACACCTTC,CASTPRQANGYTF
TRBD2,TRBJ2-7,once,TRBV5-1,TGCGCCAGCAGCTTGCGGGGGGGGATTTACGAGCAGTACTTC,CASSLRGGIYEQYF
-,TRBJ2-1,-,TRBV9,TGTGCCAGCAGCGCCCGCTTAGACGCCTACAATGAGCAGTTCTTC,CASSARLDAYNEQFF
TRBD2,TRBJ2-1,-,TRBV7-2,TGTGCCAGCAGCTTTAGCGGGGGGCGTAGTGGGTGGCAGTTCTTC,CASSFSGGRSGWQFF
-,TRBJ2-2,-,TRBV4-1,TGCGCCAGCAGCCAAGAACTTCTCAGGAACACCGGGGAGCTGTTTTTT,CASSQELLRNTGELFF